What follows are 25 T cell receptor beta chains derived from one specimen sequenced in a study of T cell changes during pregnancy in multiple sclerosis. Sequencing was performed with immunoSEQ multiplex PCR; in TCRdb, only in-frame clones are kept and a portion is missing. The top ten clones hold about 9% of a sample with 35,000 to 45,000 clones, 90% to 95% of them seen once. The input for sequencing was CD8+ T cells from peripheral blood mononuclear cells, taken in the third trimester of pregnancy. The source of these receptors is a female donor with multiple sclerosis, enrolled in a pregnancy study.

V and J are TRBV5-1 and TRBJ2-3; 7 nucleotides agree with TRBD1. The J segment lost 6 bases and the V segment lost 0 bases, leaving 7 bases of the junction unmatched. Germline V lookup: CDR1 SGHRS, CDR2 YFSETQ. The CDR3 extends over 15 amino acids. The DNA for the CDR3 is TGCGCCAGCAGCTTGGCCGTAGGGGGCGGCGATACGCAGTATTTT. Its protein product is CASSLAVGGGDTQYF. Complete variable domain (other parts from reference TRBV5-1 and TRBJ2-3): KAGVTQTPRYLIKTRGQQVTLSCSPISGHRSVSWYQQTPGQGLQFLFEYFSETQRNKGNFPGRFSGRQFSNSRSEMNVSTLELGDSALYLCASSLAVGGGDTQYFGPGTRLTVL.

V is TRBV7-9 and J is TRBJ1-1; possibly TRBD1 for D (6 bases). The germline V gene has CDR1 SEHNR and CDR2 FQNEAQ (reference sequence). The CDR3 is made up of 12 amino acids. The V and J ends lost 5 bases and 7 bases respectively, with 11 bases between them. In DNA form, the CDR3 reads TGTGCCAGCAGCGCAGACAGGATTGAAGCTTTCTTT. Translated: CASSADRIEAFF.

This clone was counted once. The chain's CDR3 is CASSLLGGSSTDTQYF. CDR3 coding DNA: TGTGCCAGCAGCTTACTCGGGGGGTCGAGCACAGATACGCAGTATTTT. This chain links TRBV7-3 with TRBJ2-3; 7 positions agree with TRBD2. The CDR3 runs to 16 residues. The V gene's germline CDR1 is SGHTA and CDR2 FQGTGA. V dropped 2 bases and J dropped 0; count of bases not matched to a gene: 5.

This CDR3 reads CASSPRGGRAFF. The CDR3 DNA reads as TGTGCCAGCAGCCCCCGTGGGGGGAGGGCTTTCTTT. The rearrangement links TRBV13 to TRBJ1-1; D may be TRBD1 (5 bases). The V gene's germline CDR1 is PRHDT and CDR2 FYEKMQ (reference sequence). The CDR3 sequence is 12 residues long. The V end lost 5 bases, the J end lost 11 bases, and 15 bases lay between the germline ends.

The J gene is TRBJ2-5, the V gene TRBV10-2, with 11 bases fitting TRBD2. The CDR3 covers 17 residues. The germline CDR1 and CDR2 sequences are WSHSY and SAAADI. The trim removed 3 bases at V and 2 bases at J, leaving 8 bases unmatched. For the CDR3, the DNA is TGCGCCAGCAGTGATCCCGAACTAGCGGGGGCACAAGAGACCCAGTACTTC. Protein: CASSDPELAGAQETQYF.

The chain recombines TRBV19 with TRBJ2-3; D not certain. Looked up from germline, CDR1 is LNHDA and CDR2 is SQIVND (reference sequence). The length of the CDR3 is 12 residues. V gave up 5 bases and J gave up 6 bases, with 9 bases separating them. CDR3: CASSAGEDTQYF. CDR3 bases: TGTGCCAGTAGTGCCGGAGAGGATACGCAGTATTTT.

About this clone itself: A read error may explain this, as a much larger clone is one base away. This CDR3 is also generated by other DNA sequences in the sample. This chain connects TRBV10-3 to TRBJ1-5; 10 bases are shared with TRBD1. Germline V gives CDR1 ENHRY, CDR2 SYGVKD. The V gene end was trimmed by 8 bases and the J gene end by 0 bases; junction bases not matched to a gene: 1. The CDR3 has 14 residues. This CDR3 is CAIGTGDSNQPQHF. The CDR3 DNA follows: TGTGCCATCGGGACAGGGGATAGCAATCAGCCCCAGCATTTT.

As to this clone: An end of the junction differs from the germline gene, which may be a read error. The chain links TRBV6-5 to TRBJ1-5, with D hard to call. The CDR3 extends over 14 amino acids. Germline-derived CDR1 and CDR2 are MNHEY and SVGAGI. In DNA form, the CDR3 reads TGTGCCAGTAGTTCGGGGATTGGCAATCAGCCCCAGCATTTT. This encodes CASSSGIGNQPQHF.

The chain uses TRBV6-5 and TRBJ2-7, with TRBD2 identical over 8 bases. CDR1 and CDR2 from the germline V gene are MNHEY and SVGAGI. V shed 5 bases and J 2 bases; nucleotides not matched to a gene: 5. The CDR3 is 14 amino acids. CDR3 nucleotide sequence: TGTGCCAGCAGTCTTAGCGGGGTAACCTACGAGCAGTACTTC. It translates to CASSLSGVTYEQYF.

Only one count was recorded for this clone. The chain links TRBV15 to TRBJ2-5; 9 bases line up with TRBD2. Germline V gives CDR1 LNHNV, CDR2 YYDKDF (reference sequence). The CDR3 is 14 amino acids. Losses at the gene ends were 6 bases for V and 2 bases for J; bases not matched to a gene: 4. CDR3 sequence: CATRPTSGQETQYF. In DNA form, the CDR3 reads TGTGCCACCAGACCGACTAGCGGACAAGAGACCCAGTACTTC.

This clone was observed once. The CDR3 DNA reads TGTGCCAGTAGTATAAAGACACCTCCTAACTATGGCTACACCTTC. It codes for CASSIKTPPNYGYTF. This sequence joins TRBV19 and TRBJ1-2; no definite D call. The CDR3 runs 15 residues. The V gene's germline CDR1 is LNHDA and CDR2 SQIVND (reference sequence). Trimming took off 2 bases at V and 0 bases at J, with 10 bases between the two ends.

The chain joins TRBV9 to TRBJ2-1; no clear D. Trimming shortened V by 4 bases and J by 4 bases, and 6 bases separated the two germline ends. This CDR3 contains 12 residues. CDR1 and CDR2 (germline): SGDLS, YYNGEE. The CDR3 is CASSPGYNEQFF. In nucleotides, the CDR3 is TGTGCCAGCAGCCCCGGGTACAATGAGCAGTTCTTC.

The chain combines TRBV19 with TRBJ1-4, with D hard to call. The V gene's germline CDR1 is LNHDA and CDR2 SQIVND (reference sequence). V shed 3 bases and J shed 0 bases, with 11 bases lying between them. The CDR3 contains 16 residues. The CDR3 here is CASSIINSATNEKLFF. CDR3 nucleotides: TGTGCCAGTAGTATTATCAACAGTGCAACTAATGAAAAACTGTTTTTT.

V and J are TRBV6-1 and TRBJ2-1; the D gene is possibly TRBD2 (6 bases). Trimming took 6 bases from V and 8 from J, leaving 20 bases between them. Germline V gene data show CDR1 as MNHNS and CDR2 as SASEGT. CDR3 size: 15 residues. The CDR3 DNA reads TGTGCCAGCAGGCGTGGCGGGACCCGATCTGATGAGCAGTTCTTC. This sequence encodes CASRRGGTRSDEQFF.

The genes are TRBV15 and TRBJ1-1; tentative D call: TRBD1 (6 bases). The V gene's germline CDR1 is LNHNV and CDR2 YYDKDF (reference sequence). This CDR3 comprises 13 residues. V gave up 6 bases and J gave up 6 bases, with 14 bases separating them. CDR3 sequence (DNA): TGTGCCACCAGTACCGGACAGCTCCCTGAAGCTTTCTTT. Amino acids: CATSTGQLPEAFF.

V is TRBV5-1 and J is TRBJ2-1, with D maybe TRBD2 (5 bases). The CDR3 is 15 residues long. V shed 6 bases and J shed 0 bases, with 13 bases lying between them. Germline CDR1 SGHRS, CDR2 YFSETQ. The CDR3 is CASTKLGSSYNEQFF. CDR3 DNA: TGCGCCAGCACCAAACTAGGGAGCTCCTACAATGAGCAGTTCTTC.

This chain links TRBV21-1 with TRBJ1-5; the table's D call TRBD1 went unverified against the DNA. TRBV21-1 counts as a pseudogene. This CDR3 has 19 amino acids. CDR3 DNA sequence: TGTGCCAGCAGCAAAGCGCGGGTGAAAGGACAGGAGGTTAATCAGCCCCAGCATTTT. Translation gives CASSKARVKGQEVNQPQHF.

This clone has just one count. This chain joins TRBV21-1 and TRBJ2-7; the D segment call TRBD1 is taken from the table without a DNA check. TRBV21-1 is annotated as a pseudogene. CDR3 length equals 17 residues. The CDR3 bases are TGTGCCAGCAGCAAAGGGGGCGCCAGGCCCCCTCACTACGAGCAGTACTTC. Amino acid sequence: CASSKGGARPPHYEQYF.

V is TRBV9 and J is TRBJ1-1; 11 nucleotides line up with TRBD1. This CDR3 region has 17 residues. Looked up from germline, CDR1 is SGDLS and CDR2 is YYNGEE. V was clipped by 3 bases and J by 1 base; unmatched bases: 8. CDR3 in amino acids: CASSDGWDRGGNTEAFF. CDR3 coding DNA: TGTGCCAGCAGCGACGGCTGGGACAGGGGGGGGAACACTGAAGCTTTCTTT. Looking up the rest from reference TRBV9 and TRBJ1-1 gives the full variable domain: DSGVTQTPKHLITATGQRVTLRCSPRSGDLSVYWYQQSLDQGLQFLIQYYNGEERAKGNILERFSAQQFPDLHSELNLSSLELGDSALYFCASSDGWDRGGNTEAFFGQGTRLTVV.

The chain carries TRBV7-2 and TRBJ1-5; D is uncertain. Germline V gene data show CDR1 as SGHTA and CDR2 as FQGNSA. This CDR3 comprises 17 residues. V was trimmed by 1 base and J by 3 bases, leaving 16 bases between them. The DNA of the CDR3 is TGTGCCAGCAGCTTAGGGAGTCTGGAACTTTACAATCAGCCCCAGCATTTT. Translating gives CASSLGSLELYNQPQHF. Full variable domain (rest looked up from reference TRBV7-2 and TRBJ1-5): GAGVSQSPSNKVTEKGKDVELRCDPISGHTALYWYRQSLGQGLEFLIYFQGNSAPDKSGLPSDRFSAERTGGSVSTLTIQRTQQEDSAVYLCASSLGSLELYNQPQHFGDGTRLSIL.

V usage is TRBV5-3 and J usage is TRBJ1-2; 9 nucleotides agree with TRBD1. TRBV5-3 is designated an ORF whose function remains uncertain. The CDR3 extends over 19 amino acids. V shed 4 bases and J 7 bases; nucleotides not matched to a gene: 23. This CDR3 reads CARSVPETGGAFSSGGYTF. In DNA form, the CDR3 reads TGTGCCAGAAGCGTACCAGAAACAGGGGGCGCCTTTAGTAGTGGTGGCTACACCTTC.

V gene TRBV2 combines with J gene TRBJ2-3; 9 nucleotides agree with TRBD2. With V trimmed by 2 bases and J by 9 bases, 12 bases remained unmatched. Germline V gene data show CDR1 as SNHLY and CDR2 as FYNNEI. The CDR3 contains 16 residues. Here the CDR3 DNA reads TGTGCCAGCAGTGAATTGGCGCGGGGGGGCGCACCGACGCAGTATTTT. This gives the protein CASSELARGGAPTQYF.

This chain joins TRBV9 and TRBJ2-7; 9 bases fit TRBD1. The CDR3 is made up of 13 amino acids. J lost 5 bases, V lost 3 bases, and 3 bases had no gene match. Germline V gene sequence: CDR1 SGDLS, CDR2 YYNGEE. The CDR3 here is CASSAQGADEQYF. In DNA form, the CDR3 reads TGTGCCAGCAGCGCACAGGGGGCGGACGAGCAGTACTTC.

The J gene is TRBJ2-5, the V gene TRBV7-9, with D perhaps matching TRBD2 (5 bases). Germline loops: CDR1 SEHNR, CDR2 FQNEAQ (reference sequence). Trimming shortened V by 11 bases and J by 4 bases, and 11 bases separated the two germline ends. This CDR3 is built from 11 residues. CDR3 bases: TGTGCCTGCTGGAGGATAGAGACCCAGTACTTC. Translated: CACWRIETQYF.

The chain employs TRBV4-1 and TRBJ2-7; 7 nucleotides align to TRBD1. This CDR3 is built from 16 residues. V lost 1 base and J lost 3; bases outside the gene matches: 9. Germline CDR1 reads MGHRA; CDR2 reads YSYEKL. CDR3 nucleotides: TGCGCCAGCAGCCAAGGACGACAGGGCGGTGTCTACGAGCAGTACTTC. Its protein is CASSQGRQGGVYEQYF.